This T cell receptor (beta chain) stems from a study of shared clonotypes between healthy human individuals. Study summary: Donors had three CD4 naive, three CD4 memory, two CD8 naive and one CD8 memory plate apiece.

The ends lost 8 bases at V and 6 bases at J; junction bases unmatched: 8. The CDR3 runs to 15 residues. The germline CDR1 and CDR2 sequences are SGHTA and FQGNSA. Authors' data handling: ImmunoSEQ supplied junction-only sequences lacking quality scores, so filtering was different. The method was immunoSEQ multiplex PCR; TCRdb's version includes in-frame clones alone and lacks a portion of them. V and J calls and clone size are copied from that table; D and trimming were computed from the DNA. The data show over a million clones, about four fifths seen once. From CD4+ cells came CD45RA+ naive and CD45RA-negative memory subsets.

The receptor comes from a man aged 18 to 30 in good health. Some clones in this sample may be carry-over from other donors' samples. The J gene is TRBJ2-1, the V gene TRBV7-2, with TRBD2 identical over 12 bases. The sequenced sample consisted of memory CD4+ T cells from PBMCs. Subset given: CD45RA-negative fraction. The CDR3 reads CASQPPGLAGNEQFF. CDR3 sequence (DNA): TGTGCCAGCCAACCCCCGGGACTAGCGGGCAATGAGCAGTTCTTC.